A selection of T cell receptor beta chains follows, all from one sample in a study of blood T cells in healthy people across ages. One entry per CDR3 protein results from TCRdb running MiXCR on the 5' RACE reads. The table includes hundreds of thousands of distinct CDR3 sequences, 52% detected once. Sequenced sample: blood. The receptor source for this set is a woman aged 80 or older in good health. Each CDR3 is given with its conserved first and last residue. The D gene is left open where the match is weak. The size entry is marked missing in some rows and otherwise reads once, few, many or a size class.

clone_size | d_call | j_call | v_call | cdr3_aa
many | . | TRBJ2-7 | TRBV7-9 | CASSPTPSYEQYF
. | . | TRBJ2-2 | TRBV5-1 | CASSLARGDTGELFF
. | TRBD2 | TRBJ2-3 | TRBV28 | CASSSLADYTDTQYF
. | . | TRBJ1-2 | TRBV28 | CASSSPGSNNYGYTF
. | . | TRBJ2-5 | TRBV2 | CASGNKYF
. | . | TRBJ2-1 | TRBV30 | CVWSAGAANNEQFF
few | TRBD1 | TRBJ2-3 | TRBV7-9 | CASSSGQGYSTDTQYF
many | . | TRBJ2-7 | TRBV13 | CASSFGDLQSSYEQYF
once | . | TRBJ1-4 | TRBV20-1 | CSARDSREKLFF
many | . | TRBJ2-3 | TRBV7-2 | CASSFQSGTITDTQYF
. | . | TRBJ1-2 | TRBV10-3 | CAISESISGGCTF
many | TRBD1 | . | TRBV5-1 | CASSLTGGFVEQYF
many | . | TRBJ1-6 | TRBV6-1 | CASSGTASSYNSPLHF
many | TRBD1 | TRBJ2-1 | TRBV2 | CASKPGQGNNEQFF
many | . | TRBJ2-5 | TRBV28 | CASSLRGSQETQYF
. | . | TRBJ2-1 | TRBV29-1 | CSVEVGSYNEQFF
. | . | TRBJ2-1 | TRBV6-1 | CASSELSYNEQFF
few | . | TRBJ1-1 | TRBV29-1 | CSVETGNTEAFF
many | TRBD1 | TRBJ2-3 | TRBV5-1 | CASSSGTDASTDTQYF
many | . | TRBJ2-7 | TRBV6-1 | CASSEALARSSYEQYF
. | . | TRBJ2-1 | TRBV29-1 | CSVREGGGNEQFF
. | . | TRBJ2-1 | TRBV20-1 | CSASPGTNEQFF
. | TRBD2 | TRBJ2-7 | TRBV12-3/TRBV12-4 | CASNVAGGSSYEQYF
many | . | TRBJ1-6 | TRBV20-1 | CSATRDKNSPLHF